This TCR beta chain comes out of a study of T-cell memory formation after mild COVID-19. General study points: Detection of some responders pre-infection suggested pre-existing cross-reactive memory T cells participated. Clones that shrank (day 15 to 85) were balanced CD4/CD8, whereas later expanders leaned CD4+. SARS-CoV-2 specificity of second-wave clones peaking day 37 was unconfirmed.

On this clonotype itself: Its antigen is undetermined.

Each CDR3 protein is one row after TCRdb ran MiXCR on the 5' RACE reads. The sample lists about 560,000 distinct CDR3 sequences; roughly 18% were seen once. The CDR3 is 15 amino acids. Trimming stripped 1 base from V and 3 bases from J, with 11 bases between. Germline-derived CDR1 and CDR2 are SEHNR and FQNEAQ (reference sequence). Sequencing input: PBMCs or a T cell subset sorted from them (not recorded which). The TCR originated in an adult woman who had mild COVID-19 (a few samples of this study predate the infection). Cell type and time point are not known. The V and J genes are TRBV7-9 and TRBJ2-3, with D perhaps matching TRBD2 (6 bases). The CDR3 spells CASSLGRERTDTQYF. The CDR3 nucleotides are TGTGCCAGCAGCTTAGGACGGGAGAGGACAGATACGCAGTATTTT.